The next 9 T cell receptor beta chains were all read from a single sample in a study of T cell repertoires in cytomegalovirus infection. MiXCR was run by TCRdb on the reads, yielding one entry per CDR3 protein. The data show about 360,000 distinct CDR3 sequences, around 18% seen once. The source material was PBMCs. The source of these receptors is a human donor in good health (CMV status not recorded). Some clones in this sample may be carry-over from other donors' samples.

The genes are TRBV10-3 and TRBJ2-1; no clear D. Germline V gives CDR1 ENHRY, CDR2 SYGVKD. Trimming took off 0 bases at V and 8 bases at J, with 11 bases between the two ends. CDR3 size: 14 residues. The CDR3 DNA reads TGTGCCATCAGTGAGTCTGGTTCGCAGGATGAGCAGTTCTTC. Protein product: CAISESGSQDEQFF.

This clonotype was seen many times. This rearrangement joins TRBV7-2 to TRBJ1-6; 8 bases line up with TRBD1. Germline V gene lookup returns CDR1 SGHTA and CDR2 FQGNSA. The V segment lost 5 bases and the J segment 8 bases; nucleotides outside the gene matches: 5. The length of the CDR3 is 14 residues. The CDR3 spells CASSRRGRDSPLHF. CDR3 coding DNA: TGTGCCAGCAGCCGCAGGGGGCGTGATTCACCCCTCCACTTT.

The V and J genes are TRBV7-9 and TRBJ2-1; TRBD1 aligns across 8 bases. CDR1 and CDR2 from the germline V gene are SEHNR and FQNEAQ (reference sequence). The CDR3 runs 15 residues. V was clipped by 5 bases and J by 8 bases; unmatched bases: 11. The CDR3 spells CASSPNPTGDHEQFF. DNA of the CDR3: TGTGCCAGCAGCCCAAACCCGACAGGGGACCATGAGCAGTTCTTC.

DNA of the CDR3: TGCGCCAGCGCCACAGGGGCGATTATGACTGAAGCTTTCTTT. It translates to CASATGAIMTEAFF. The chain uses TRBV5-1 and TRBJ1-1, with 7 bases aligning to TRBD1. V gave up 7 bases and J gave up 5 bases; unmatched junction bases: 11. In germline, CDR1 is SGHRS, CDR2 YFSETQ. The CDR3 spans 14 residues.

This clonotype was detected many times. This chain links TRBV7-2 with TRBJ2-7; 9 bases are shared with TRBD1. The trim removed 1 base at V and 4 bases at J, leaving 2 bases unmatched. The CDR3 is 14 amino acids. Germline assignment: CDR1 SGHTA and CDR2 FQGNSA. CDR3 in DNA: TGTGCCAGCAGCTTAGGAGGACAGGGGTACGAGCAGTACTTC. Amino acid sequence: CASSLGGQGYEQYF.

This clonotype came up a few times. The V and J genes are TRBV5-1 and TRBJ1-6; a possible D gene is TRBD1 (5 bases). Germline CDR1 is SGHRS and CDR2 is YFSETQ. The CDR3 covers 16 residues. Between the trimmed V and J ends, which lost 0 bases and 7 bases, there was a span of 14 bases. CDR3 loop: CASSLAGQGWNSPLHF. In DNA form, the CDR3 reads TGCGCCAGCAGCTTGGCCGGGCAGGGCTGGAATTCACCCCTCCACTTT. Full variable domain (remainder filled in from reference TRBV5-1 and TRBJ1-6): KAGVTQTPRYLIKTRGQQVTLSCSPISGHRSVSWYQQTPGQGLQFLFEYFSETQRNKGNFPGRFSGRQFSNSRSEMNVSTLELGDSALYLCASSLAGQGWNSPLHFGNGTRLTVT.

This clonotype was seen only a few times. The rearrangement joins TRBV2 to TRBJ1-2, with D unclear. Germline V lookup: CDR1 SNHLY, CDR2 FYNNEI. This CDR3 contains 8 residues. V dropped 8 bases and J dropped 7 bases, with 2 bases sitting between them. In DNA, the CDR3 is TGTGCCAGCGTTGGCTACACCTTC. Protein: CASVGYTF.

The chain uses TRBV4-1 and TRBJ1-1; no reliable D call. Germline V CDR1 and CDR2: MGHRA, YSYEKL. The V end was cut by 0 bases, the J end by 8 bases, with 19 bases between. The CDR3 sequence is 16 residues long. CDR3 DNA sequence: TGCGCCAGCAGCCAAGAGTTTACAGAGCGAAGGAGAGAAGCTTTCTTT. Its translation: CASSQEFTERRREAFF.

A few counts support this clonotype. The chain employs TRBV20-1 and TRBJ2-7, with no clear D. The CDR3 covers 12 residues. Germline V gives CDR1 DFQATT, CDR2 SNEGSKA (reference sequence). Trimming pared 0 bases from V and 2 bases from J, leaving 5 bases between. The CDR3 is CSARDLTYEQYF. The CDR3 DNA reads TGCAGTGCTAGAGACTTAACCTACGAGCAGTACTTC.